The clone carrying this TCR beta chain was picked up many times. The antigen remains undetermined. The CDR3 runs to 15 residues. The germline V and J ends were trimmed by 5 bases and 8 bases, with 19 bases remaining between them. Germline loops: CDR1 SEHNR, CDR2 FQNEAQ (reference sequence). This specimen comes from a study of response to subunit inactivated influenza vaccine. TCRdb itself ran the RT-PCR reads through MiXCR, one entry per CDR3 protein. The table records about 520,000 distinct CDR3 sequences, approximately 7.2% of them present only once. Whole-study results and caveats: It was suggested by the authors that few new T cells are recruited by each seasonal influenza vaccination.

The receptor was derived from a man between 50 and 70 years old who received an inactivated influenza vaccine. Specimen: PBMCs from blood, collected about 24 months after vaccination. The rearrangement uses TRBV7-9 and TRBJ2-1, with D uncertain. The CDR3: CASSILPAQQHEQFF. CDR3 DNA sequence: TGTGCCAGCAGCATCCTTCCGGCTCAACAGCATGAGCAGTTCTTC.